This TCR beta chain stems from a study of spatial heterogeneity in lung cancer. The germline V and J ends were trimmed by 0 bases and 3 bases, with 9 bases remaining between them. Germline CDR1 SGHTA, CDR2 FQGNSA. CDR3 length equals 14 residues. The library protocol tagged each TCR cDNA with a unique molecular identifier. In TCRdb, the 5' RACE reads were re-called with MiXCR into one record per CDR3 protein. The table lists some 120,000 distinct CDR3 sequences, 10% to 15% of them singletons. Noted time point: blood at routine non-recurrence follow-up after resection. Tumor, nontumor lung or frozen PBMC supplied whole RNA, sequenced without sorting.

The sequence was obtained from a male donor with early-stage non-small cell lung cancer. Source: PBMCs, taken at follow-up. The chain couples TRBV7-2 to TRBJ2-7, with D possibly being TRBD1 or TRBD2 (5 bases each). The CDR3 bases are TGTGCCAGCAGCTTAGCCGGGACCAACTACGAGCAGTACTTC. Translated: CASSLAGTNYEQYF.